A single TCR beta chain is shown here with its context. The antigen is undetermined. These data are taken from a study of T cells expressing NK-cell markers. From its re-call of the 5' RACE reads, TCRdb lists each CDR3 protein once, without DNA. This sample contains approximately 420,000 distinct CDR3 sequences. Study-level points and caveats: In a few donors, dominant clonotypes made up roughly 25-60.1% of CD3+CD56-NKG2C+ cells.

The CDR3 has 13 amino acids. In germline, CDR1 is SGHRS, CDR2 YFSETQ. This TCR was recovered from a woman aged 50 to 65 in good health. This chain links TRBV5-1 with TRBJ2-7. Sequenced input: blood T cells: a sorted CD56 or NKG2C T cell subset, CD4+ or CD8+ T cells, or bulk PBMC T cells (not recorded which). The CDR3: CASSLGSYPEQYF.